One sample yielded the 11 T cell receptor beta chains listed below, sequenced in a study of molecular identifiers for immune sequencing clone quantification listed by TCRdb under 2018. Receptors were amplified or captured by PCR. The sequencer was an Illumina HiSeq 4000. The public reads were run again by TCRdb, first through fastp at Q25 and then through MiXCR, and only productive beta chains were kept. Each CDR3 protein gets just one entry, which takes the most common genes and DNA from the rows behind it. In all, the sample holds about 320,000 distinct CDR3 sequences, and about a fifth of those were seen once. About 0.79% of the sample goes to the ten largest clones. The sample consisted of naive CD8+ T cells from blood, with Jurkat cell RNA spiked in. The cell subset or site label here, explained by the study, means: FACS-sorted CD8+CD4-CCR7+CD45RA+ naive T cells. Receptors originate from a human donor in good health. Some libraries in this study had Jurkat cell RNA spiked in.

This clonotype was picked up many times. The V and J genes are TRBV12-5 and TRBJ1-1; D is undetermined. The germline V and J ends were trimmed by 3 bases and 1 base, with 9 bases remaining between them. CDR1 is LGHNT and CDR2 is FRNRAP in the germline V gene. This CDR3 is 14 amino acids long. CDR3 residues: CASGFSVQNTEAFF. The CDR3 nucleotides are TGTGCTAGTGGTTTTTCCGTGCAGAACACTGAAGCTTTCTTT.

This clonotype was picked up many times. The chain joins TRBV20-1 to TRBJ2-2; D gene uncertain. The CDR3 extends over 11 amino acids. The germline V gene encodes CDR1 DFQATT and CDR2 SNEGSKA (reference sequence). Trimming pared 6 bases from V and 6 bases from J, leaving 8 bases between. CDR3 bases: TGCAGTGCCGGCCGAGCCGGGGAGCTGTTTTTT. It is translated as CSAGRAGELFF.

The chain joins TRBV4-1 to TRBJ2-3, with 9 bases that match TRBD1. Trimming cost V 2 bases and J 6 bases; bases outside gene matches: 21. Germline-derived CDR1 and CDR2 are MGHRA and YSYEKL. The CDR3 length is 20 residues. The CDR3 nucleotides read TGCGCCAGCAGCCAATATCGGGACAGGGAGTACTTATTGTGGAGGGATACGCAGTATTTT. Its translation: CASSQYRDREYLLWRDTQYF.

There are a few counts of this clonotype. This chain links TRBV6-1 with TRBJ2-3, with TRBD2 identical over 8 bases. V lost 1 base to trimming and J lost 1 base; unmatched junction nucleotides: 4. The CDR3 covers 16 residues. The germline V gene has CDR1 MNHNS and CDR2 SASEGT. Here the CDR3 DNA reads TGTGCCAGCAGTGAAGATTTGACTAGCGGCACAGATACGCAGTATTTT. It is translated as CASSEDLTSGTDTQYF.

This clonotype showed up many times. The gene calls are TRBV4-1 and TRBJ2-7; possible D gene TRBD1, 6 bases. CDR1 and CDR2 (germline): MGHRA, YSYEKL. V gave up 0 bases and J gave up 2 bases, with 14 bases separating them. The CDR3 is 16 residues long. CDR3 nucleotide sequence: TGCGCCAGCAGCCAAGAACCAGGGGCCCTCGCCTACGAGCAGTACTTC. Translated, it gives CASSQEPGALAYEQYF.

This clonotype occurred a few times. As DNA, the CDR3 is TGTGCCAGCAAGACTCGACTGAATTTTTACACAGATACGCAGTATTTT. Translating it yields CASKTRLNFYTDTQYF. The V gene is TRBV12-3 or TRBV12-4, the J gene TRBJ2-3, with no clear D. The CDR3 extends over 16 amino acids. The V gene lost 7 bases and the J gene lost 2 bases, with 19 bases spanning the gap.

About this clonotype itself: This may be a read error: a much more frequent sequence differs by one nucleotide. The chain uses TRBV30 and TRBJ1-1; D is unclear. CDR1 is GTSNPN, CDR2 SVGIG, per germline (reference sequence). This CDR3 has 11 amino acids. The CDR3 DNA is TGTGCCTGGACGGAGAACTCTGAAGCTTTCTTT. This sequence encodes CAWTENSEAFF. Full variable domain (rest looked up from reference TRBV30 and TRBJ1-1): SQTIHQWPATLVQPVGSPLSLECTVEGTSNPNLYWYRQAAGRGLQLLFYSVGIGQISSEVPQNLSASRPQDRQFILSSKKLLLSDSGFYLCAWTENSEAFFGQGTRLTVV.

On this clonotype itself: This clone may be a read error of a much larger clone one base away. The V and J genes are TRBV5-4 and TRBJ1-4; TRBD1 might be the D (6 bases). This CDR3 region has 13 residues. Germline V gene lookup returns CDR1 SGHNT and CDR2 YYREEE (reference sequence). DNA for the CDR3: TGTGCCAGCAGCTTCCAGGGGAGCGAAAAACTGTCTTTT. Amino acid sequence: CASSFQGSEKLSF. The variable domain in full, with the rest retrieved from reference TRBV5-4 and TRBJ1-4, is ETGVTQSPTHLIKTRGQQVTLRCSSQSGHNTVSWYQQALGQGPQFIFQYYREEENGRGNFPPRFSGLQFPNYSSELNVNALELDDSALYLCASSFQGSEKLSFGSGTQLSVL.

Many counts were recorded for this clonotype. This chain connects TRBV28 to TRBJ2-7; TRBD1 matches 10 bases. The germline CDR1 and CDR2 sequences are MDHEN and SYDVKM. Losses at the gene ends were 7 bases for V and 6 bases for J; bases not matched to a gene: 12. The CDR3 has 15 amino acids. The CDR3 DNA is TGTGCCAGCAACTACAGACAGGGGGCTGGTGCCGAGCAGTACTTC. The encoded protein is CASNYRQGAGAEQYF.

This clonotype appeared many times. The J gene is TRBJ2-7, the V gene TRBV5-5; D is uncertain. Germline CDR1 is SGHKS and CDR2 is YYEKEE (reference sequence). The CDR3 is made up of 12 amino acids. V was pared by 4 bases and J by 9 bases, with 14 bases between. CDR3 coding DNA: TGTGCCAGCAGCGGGAACGCAATTGGGCAGTACTTC. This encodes CASSGNAIGQYF.

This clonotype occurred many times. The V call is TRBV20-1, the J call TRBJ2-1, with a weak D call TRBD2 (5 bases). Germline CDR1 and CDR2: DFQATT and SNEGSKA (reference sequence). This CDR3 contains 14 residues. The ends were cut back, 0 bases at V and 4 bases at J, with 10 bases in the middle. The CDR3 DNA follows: TGCAGTGCTAGAGAACTAGGGCAGTACAATGAGCAGTTCTTC. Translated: CSARELGQYNEQFF.